One sample yielded the 32 T cell receptor beta chains listed below, sequenced in a study of shared clonotypes between healthy human individuals. The method was immunoSEQ multiplex PCR; TCRdb's version includes in-frame clones alone and lacks a portion of them. The repertoire has about 2.3 million clones, 90% to 95% of them found once; the top ten carry around 0.4%. What was sequenced was naive CD4+ T cells from PBMCs. Subset defined: CD45RA+ positively selected. These receptors all stem from a man between 18 and 35 years old in good health. Some clones in this sample may be carry-over from other donors' samples.

This sequence joins TRBV5-5 and TRBJ2-7; D uncertain. Between the trimmed V and J ends, which lost 4 bases and 3 bases, there was a span of 8 bases. The CDR3 consists of 12 residues. CDR1 is SGHKS, CDR2 YYEKEE, per germline (reference sequence). CDR3: CASSLKGYEQYF. CDR3 sequence (DNA): TGTGCCAGCAGCCTGAAAGGCTACGAGCAGTACTTC.

The chain uses TRBV18 and TRBJ1-3; 9 bases are a match to TRBD1. Germline trimming cut 5 bases from V and 0 bases from J; bases unmatched to any gene: 5. The length of the CDR3 is 16 residues. From germline, CDR1 is KGHSH and CDR2 LQKENI. The CDR3 protein is CASSSTGGTSGNTIYF. In DNA, the CDR3 is TGTGCCAGCTCATCGACAGGGGGGACCTCTGGAAACACCATATATTTT. Combining the CDR3 with reference TRBV18 and TRBJ1-3 gives the whole variable domain NAGVMQNPRHLVRRRGQEARLRCSPMKGHSHVYWYRQLPEEGLKFMVYLQKENIIDESGMPKERFSAEFPKEGPSILRIQQVVRGDSAAYFCASSSTGGTSGNTIYFGEGSWLTVV.

The chain has TRBV9 and TRBJ1-1; perhaps TRBD1 as D (6 bases). V lost 0 bases to trimming and J lost 4 bases, with 19 bases between them. Germline CDR1 and CDR2: SGDLS and YYNGEE. This CDR3 is built from 17 residues. DNA of the CDR3: TGTGCCAGCAGCGTAGGGGCGGGTCTGGGGACACTCACTGAAGCTTTCTTT. Residues: CASSVGAGLGTLTEAFF.

The genes are TRBV5-1 and TRBJ2-3, with a tentative D call TRBD2 (6 bases). The CDR3 is 15 amino acids. CDR1 and CDR2 from the germline V gene are SGHRS and YFSETQ. V lost 2 bases and J 3 bases, leaving 13 bases between the germline ends. The CDR3 here is CASSFRDLQTDTQYF. The DNA for the CDR3 is TGCGCCAGCAGCTTTAGGGACTTACAAACAGATACGCAGTATTTT.

The chain is built from TRBV11-2 and TRBJ2-6; the D gene could be TRBD1 or TRBD2 (5 bases each). V lost 2 bases, J lost 15 bases, and 14 bases lay in between. The CDR3 extends over 13 amino acids. Germline V gene lookup returns CDR1 SGHAT and CDR2 FQNNGV. CDR3: CASSLFEGTSLTF. The CDR3 bases are TGTGCCAGCAGCTTATTTGAAGGGACCTCCCTGACTTTC.

This clone was counted a single time. The V gene is TRBV18, the J gene TRBJ2-7; 10 nucleotides match TRBD2. This CDR3 comprises 16 residues. J was trimmed by 4 bases and V by 6 bases; bases with no gene match: 12. Germline CDR1 is KGHSH and CDR2 is LQKENI. CDR3 nucleotides: TGTGCCAGCTCCCTCACCGCTAGCGGGGGTTGGTACGAGCAGTACTTC. This sequence encodes CASSLTASGGWYEQYF.

This rearrangement joins TRBV5-8 to TRBJ2-5, with 10 bases matching TRBD2. This CDR3 region has 18 residues. J lost 5 bases, V lost 2 bases, and 15 bases had no gene match. CDR1 is SGHTS and CDR2 is YDEGEE in the germline V gene. Here the CDR3 DNA reads TGTGCCAGCAGCTTTGGGGCTAGCGGGAGTCTTATTTTGGAGACCCAGTACTTC. Translated: CASSFGASGSLILETQYF.

The sample holds a few counts of this clone. The V gene is TRBV4-2, the J gene TRBJ1-1; TRBD1 aligns across 10 bases. V dropped 5 bases and J dropped 11; count of bases not matched to a gene: 8. This CDR3 is 13 amino acids long. In germline, CDR1 is LGHNA, CDR2 YNFKEQ. The CDR3 bases are TGTGCCAGCAGCGGACAGGGGGGAGTGGCCGCTTTCTTT. Its protein is CASSGQGGVAAFF.

This chain connects TRBV15 to TRBJ2-7, with D tentatively TRBD1 or TRBD2 (5 bases each). The CDR3 spans 14 residues. Trimming took 5 bases from V and 0 from J, leaving 11 bases between them. The germline V gene has CDR1 LNHNV and CDR2 YYDKDF (reference sequence). The CDR3 nucleotides are TGTGCCACCAGCGTGAGGGGAACCTCCTACGAGCAGTACTTC. It translates to CATSVRGTSYEQYF.

The rearrangement links TRBV4-1 to TRBJ2-5; possible D gene TRBD2, 6 bases. The length of the CDR3 is 14 residues. V was pared by 2 bases and J by 5 bases, with 12 bases between. From germline, CDR1 is MGHRA and CDR2 YSYEKL. The CDR3, as DNA: TGCGCCAGCAGCCAACTAATTGGGGGGGAGACCCAGTACTTC. Translation gives CASSQLIGGETQYF.

This clone occurred once. This chain connects TRBV28 to TRBJ2-3, with 13 nucleotides matching TRBD2. J was trimmed by 2 bases and V by 8 bases; bases with no gene match: 10. This CDR3 has 17 residues. Per the germline V gene, CDR1 is MDHEN and CDR2 is SYDVKM. The CDR3 DNA follows: TGTGCCAGCTTAGGACTAGCGGGAGTTTTCAACACAGATACGCAGTATTTT. This sequence encodes CASLGLAGVFNTDTQYF.

The J gene is TRBJ1-4, the V gene TRBV4-1; no clear D gene. Germline V gene data show CDR1 as MGHRA and CDR2 as YSYEKL. Trimming shortened V by 4 bases and J by 7 bases, and 16 bases separated the two germline ends. The CDR3 runs to 15 residues. CDR3 protein: CASSPGWPMGEKLFF. The CDR3, as DNA: TGCGCCAGCAGCCCCGGATGGCCCATGGGTGAAAAACTGTTTTTT.

A word on this clone: Within the sample, other DNA sequences also encode this same CDR3. The rearrangement links TRBV5-1 to TRBJ2-7; TRBD2 agrees at 12 bases. This CDR3 spans 15 amino acids. Germline CDR1 SGHRS, CDR2 YFSETQ. After removal of 4 bases from V and 3 bases from J, the junction contained 5 bases not matched to a gene. The DNA of the CDR3 is TGCGCCAGCAGCCTGACTAGCGGGAGTCTCTACGAGCAGTACTTC. It codes for CASSLTSGSLYEQYF.

For this clone: Other DNA variants within this sample encode the same CDR3. The V and J genes are TRBV9 and TRBJ2-7; 8 nucleotides match TRBD1. Looked up from germline, CDR1 is SGDLS and CDR2 is YYNGEE. The V gene end was trimmed by 0 bases and the J gene end by 2 bases; junction bases not matched to a gene: 1. The CDR3 totals 14 residues. CDR3 coding DNA: TGTGCCAGCAGCGTAGGACAGGGGCCCTACGAGCAGTACTTC. Its translation: CASSVGQGPYEQYF.

The rearrangement links TRBV7-8 to TRBJ2-1; possible D gene TRBD1, 6 bases. The V end lost 11 bases, the J end lost 3 bases, and 17 bases lay between the germline ends. CDR3 length equals 14 residues. The germline V gene encodes CDR1 SGHVS and CDR2 FQNEAQ. The CDR3 bases are TGTGCCGTGGGCCGAGGGGGAGACTACAATGAGCAGTTCTTC. Translated: CAVGRGGDYNEQFF.

This chain's CDR3 is CASSKVGGCNTYEQYF. The CDR3 DNA is TGTGCCAGCAGCAAAGTTGGGGGGTGCAACACCTACGAGCAGTACTTC. The chain recombines TRBV21-1 with TRBJ2-7; no DNA check was done on the table's D call, TRBD2. TRBV21-1 is marked as a pseudogene. The CDR3 has 16 residues.

The chain employs TRBV5-1 and TRBJ1-4, with a possible D match to TRBD1 (5 bases). The V gene lost 1 base and the J gene lost 4 bases, with 14 bases spanning the gap. The CDR3 is 16 amino acids. The germline CDR1 and CDR2 sequences are SGHRS and YFSETQ. This chain's CDR3 is CASSLPGGIDNEKLFF. Here the CDR3 DNA reads TGCGCCAGCAGCTTGCCGGGGGGGATCGATAATGAAAAACTGTTTTTT.

A remark on this clone: This likely traces to a read error, being one base from a far larger clone. The chain combines TRBV6-4 with TRBJ2-6; D is possibly TRBD2 (5 bases). The germline V and J ends were trimmed by 5 bases and 2 bases, with 7 bases remaining between them. Germline CDR1 MRHNA, CDR2 SNTAGT. The CDR3 extends over 14 amino acids. CDR3 DNA sequence: TGTGCCAGCAGTACTAGTCCTGGGGCCAACGTCCTGACTTTC. Translating it yields CASSTSPGANVLTF.

This clone showed up just once. This sequence joins TRBV7-9 and TRBJ2-3, with TRBD2 matching 11 bases. This CDR3 comprises 16 residues. V was clipped by 5 bases and J by 1 base; unmatched bases: 5. Germline V CDR1 and CDR2: SEHNR, FQNEAQ (reference sequence). The CDR3 nucleotides are TGTGCCAGCAGCCATCCGGGACTAGCGGGCACAGATACGCAGTATTTT. Its protein is CASSHPGLAGTDTQYF.

This rearrangement joins TRBV28 to TRBJ2-3; D is perhaps TRBD1 or TRBD2 (5 bases each). Trimming removed 3 bases from V and 0 bases from J, with 10 bases in between. CDR3 length equals 15 residues. Germline V gene lookup returns CDR1 MDHEN and CDR2 SYDVKM. CDR3 residues: CASSFRDGSTDTQYF. In nucleotides, the CDR3 is TGTGCCAGCAGTTTCCGGGACGGGAGCACAGATACGCAGTATTTT.

The V and J genes are TRBV28 and TRBJ1-5; D is undetermined. Per the germline V gene, CDR1 is MDHEN and CDR2 is SYDVKM. V lost 5 bases and J 12 bases, leaving 23 bases between the germline ends. This CDR3 is 15 amino acids long. For the CDR3, the DNA is TGTGCCAGCAGTACCCCGGGGAGGGCGCTTTGGCTCCAGCATTTT. Amino acids: CASSTPGRALWLQHF. Drawing the rest from reference TRBV28 and TRBJ1-5, the complete variable domain is DVKVTQSSRYLVKRTGEKVFLECVQDMDHENMFWYRQDPGLGLRLIYFSYDVKMKEKGDIPEGYSVSREKKERFSLILESASTNQTSMYLCASSTPGRALWLQHFGDGTRLSIL.

This clone was counted once. CDR3 nucleotides: TGCGCCAGCAGCGAAGGGACCCCTCAGACCCAGTACTTC. Protein sequence: CASSEGTPQTQYF. This chain uses TRBV5-1 with TRBJ2-5; TRBD1 or TRBD2 may be the D gene (5 bases each). The germline V and J ends were trimmed by 4 bases and 6 bases, with 13 bases remaining between them. Per the germline V gene, CDR1 is SGHRS and CDR2 is YFSETQ. The CDR3 spans 13 residues.

This clone was counted a few times. CDR3 region: CASSMGGDKPQHF. In nucleotides, the CDR3 is TGTGCCAGTAGTATGGGTGGGGACAAGCCCCAGCATTTT. The rearrangement uses TRBV19 and TRBJ1-5; D perhaps matches TRBD1 (6 bases). Germline CDR1 LNHDA, CDR2 SQIVND (reference sequence). The CDR3 spans 13 residues. Trimming left V 3 bases short and J 8 bases short, with 11 bases between.

This clone has just one count. The identical CDR3 is also encoded by other nucleotide sequences in the sample. The V call is TRBV27, the J call TRBJ1-2, with TRBD1 as a possible D gene (6 bases). CDR3 size: 14 residues. Germline CDR1 and CDR2: MNHEY and SMNVEV (reference sequence). V was shortened by 4 bases and J by 4 bases, with 13 bases between the two germline ends. CDR3 amino acids: CASSSRGLSYGYTF. CDR3 coding DNA: TGTGCCAGCAGTTCCCGGGGGCTAAGCTATGGCTACACCTTC.

The chain combines TRBV28 with TRBJ2-7; D is unresolved. The CDR3 runs 11 residues. The V end lost 8 bases, the J end lost 0 bases, and 5 bases lay between the germline ends. Germline V gene sequence: CDR1 MDHEN, CDR2 SYDVKM. The CDR3: CASVSSYEQYF. The DNA for the CDR3 is TGTGCCAGCGTGAGCTCCTACGAGCAGTACTTC.

The chain employs TRBV7-3 and TRBJ2-1; 7 nucleotides align to TRBD2. The CDR3 is 13 residues long. Germline loops: CDR1 SGHTA, CDR2 FQGTGA. V lost 3 bases to trimming and J lost 9 bases; unmatched junction nucleotides: 5. CDR3 sequence: CASSFGTNSEQFF. DNA for the CDR3: TGTGCCAGCAGCTTCGGGACTAACTCTGAGCAGTTCTTC.

The rearrangement joins TRBV27 to TRBJ1-5; 7 nucleotides align to TRBD1. Trimming took 5 bases from V and 2 from J; bases not matched to a gene: 12. The CDR3 is 17 amino acids. CDR1 MNHEY and CDR2 SMNVEV come from the germline V gene (reference sequence). CDR3: CASSPPTGLGGNQPQHF. The CDR3 region has the DNA TGTGCCAGCAGTCCCCCGACAGGGCTAGGGGGCAATCAGCCCCAGCATTTT.

This chain joins TRBV9 and TRBJ2-1; 9 bases line up with TRBD2. The germline V gene has CDR1 SGDLS and CDR2 YYNGEE. The CDR3 contains 17 residues. J gave up 4 bases and V 3 bases, and 11 bases lay outside the gene matches. The DNA for the CDR3 is TGTGCCAGCAGCGCACCCCTACTAGCGGGCAGATACAATGAGCAGTTCTTC. It translates to CASSAPLLAGRYNEQFF.

The CDR3: CASRGINEQFF. CDR3 bases: TGTGCCAGCAGGGGCATCAATGAGCAGTTCTTC. The chain combines TRBV6-4 with TRBJ2-1; D remains unclear. V was pared by 6 bases and J by 6 bases, with 6 bases between. CDR1 MRHNA and CDR2 SNTAGT come from the germline V gene. This CDR3 comprises 11 residues.

The J gene is TRBJ1-6, the V gene TRBV5-1; D gene uncertain. V was shortened by 5 bases and J by 9 bases, with 9 bases between the two germline ends. Germline loops: CDR1 SGHRS, CDR2 YFSETQ. This CDR3 contains 12 residues. The CDR3 loop reads CASREGGSPLHF. The CDR3 nucleotides read TGCGCCAGCAGAGAGGGCGGTTCACCCCTCCACTTT.

The chain couples TRBV5-1 to TRBJ1-1, with 7 bases lining up with TRBD1. This CDR3 is built from 15 residues. The germline V gene has CDR1 SGHRS and CDR2 YFSETQ. V lost 4 bases and J lost 5; bases outside the gene matches: 11. CDR3 amino acids: CASSQRQGKPTEAFF. The CDR3 coding sequence is TGCGCCAGCAGCCAGAGACAGGGTAAACCTACTGAAGCTTTCTTT.

For this clone: The same CDR3 is also encoded by other DNA sequences in this sample. This sequence joins TRBV11-2 and TRBJ1-5; D remains unclear. The CDR3 sequence is 13 residues long. CDR1 is SGHAT and CDR2 is FQNNGV in the germline V gene. The V end was cut by 1 base, the J end by 0 bases, with 1 base between. Here the CDR3 DNA reads TGTGCCAGCAGCTTAGGTAGCAATCAGCCCCAGCATTTT. This sequence encodes CASSLGSNQPQHF. Full variable domain (missing parts from reference TRBV11-2 and TRBJ1-5): EAGVAQSPRYKIIEKRQSVAFWCNPISGHATLYWYQQILGQGPKLLIQFQNNGVVDDSQLPKDRFSAERLKGVDSTLKIQPAKLEDSAVYLCASSLGSNQPQHFGDGTRLSIL.